A selection of T cell receptor beta chains follows, all from one sample in a study of T cell changes during pregnancy in multiple sclerosis. Libraries were prepared by immunoSEQ multiplex PCR; TCRdb keeps only in-frame clonotypes and omits some of them. The table lists 35,000 to 45,000 clones, less than 90% of them singletons. Sequenced here: CD4+ T cells from peripheral blood mononuclear cells, sampled in the first trimester of pregnancy. The receptors originated from a female donor with multiple sclerosis, enrolled in a pregnancy study. Each CDR3 is given without its conserved first and last residue.

TRBV27 ASSFGGPPDEQY
TRBV30 ACGTEIYGYT
TRBV2 ASTRVDQNIQY
TRBV5-1 ASSFTGYNGEQF
TRBV6-1 ASSEAGVTYEQY
TRBV6-1 ASSEGGEHYGYT
TRBV27 ASSSQTGRETQY
TRBV7-9 ASSFGGTSGRNEQF
TRBV6-1 ASSAGQGNYQPQH
TRBV25-1 ASSDAGASSYNEQF
TRBV25-1 ASSELSSGRPGHEQF
TRBV6-5 ASSFRTTPNEQF
TRBV5-5 ASSWTGTVNTEAF
TRBV4-3 ASSPRTGGTEAF
TRBV5-1 ASSLDSSGNTIY
TRBV5-1 ASSSGTSSYNEQF
TRBV9 ASSSSGTGPREQY
TRBV5-5 ASSDTGINQPQH
TRBV27 ASSLDREGYEPQH
TRBV10-1 ASSELKTGGQETQY
TRBV5-3 ARSNGPYEQY
TRBV7-2 ASSFRPVAGGNYEQY
TRBV25-1 ARQGTSSHFATNEKLF
TRBV6-1 ASSLWTGPNEQF